This T cell receptor (beta chain) was retrieved from a study of cytomegalovirus exposure and HLA in healthy donors. The study's findings and limits: In an earlier analysis, in 620 or so donors, most V segments appeared productive either ~90% or ~30% of the time. In a later analysis, 16,951 TCR beta sequences were associated with HLA alleles at 0.05 false discovery rate.

13 Jbeta primers and 60 Vbeta primers were used for the PCR. Profiled with immunoSEQ multiplex PCR; TCRdb holds only in-frame clones, not every one. The sample lists about 190,000 clones, roughly four fifths seen once, with less than 4% in the top ten. For this clone: Its antigen is unidentified.

The CDR3 consists of 11 residues. Germline CDR1 is SNHLY and CDR2 is FYNNEI. V lost 8 bases and J lost 5, with 7 bases in between. The chain couples TRBV2 to TRBJ2-1; D call uncertain. This receptor was taken from a woman younger than 45 in good health and CMV-seropositive. The sample consisted of PBMCs. The CDR3 sequence is CASPTHNEQFF. CDR3 nucleotide sequence: TGTGCCAGCCCAACTCACAATGAGCAGTTCTTC.